The 13 T cell receptor beta chains below come from one sample, sequenced in a study of shared clonotypes between healthy human individuals. Positive CCR7 selection of CD45RO-negative cells yielded the naive CD8 cells, and terminally differentiated effector memory CD45RA+ cells were excluded. Repertoires were generated with immunoSEQ multiplex PCR, while TCRdb's copy carries only in-frame clones and drops some. The data show about 2.2 million clones, 90% to 95% seen once. The sample comprised naive CD8+ T cells from PBMCs. The origin of the receptors is a man aged 18 to 35 in good health. Some clones in this sample may be carry-over from other donors' samples.

This clone was seen just once. The gene calls are TRBV5-1 and TRBJ2-1; 7 bases map to TRBD2. The CDR3 covers 16 residues. V lost 4 bases and J lost 4; bases outside the gene matches: 11. Germline lookup yields CDR1 SGHRS and CDR2 YFSETQ. CDR3 sequence reads: CASSPILSSGYNEQFF. In DNA form, the CDR3 reads TGCGCCAGCAGCCCGATTTTGTCTAGCGGATACAATGAGCAGTTCTTC.

This clone has only a few counts. The chain recombines TRBV29-1 with TRBJ1-1; no clear D gene. V lost 7 bases and J lost 4, with 10 bases in between. CDR1 and CDR2 from the germline V gene are SQVTM and ANQGSEA. This CDR3 is built from 11 residues. The chain's CDR3 is CSAEGSTEAFF. Here the CDR3 DNA reads TGCAGCGCCGAGGGCTCCACTGAAGCTTTCTTT.

This clone was seen a single time. This rearrangement joins TRBV7-9 to TRBJ1-6; tentatively, D is TRBD1 (5 bases). CDR3 length: 11 amino acids. Trimming stripped 5 bases from V and 18 bases from J, with 14 bases between. Looked up from germline, CDR1 is SEHNR and CDR2 is FQNEAQ (reference sequence). The CDR3 here is CASSGPGAPHF. CDR3 bases: TGTGCCAGCAGCGGACCCGGGGCCCCCCACTTT.

The rearrangement uses TRBV7-9 and TRBJ1-1; no reliable D call. The CDR3 contains 14 residues. V lost 5 bases to trimming and J lost 1 base, with 11 bases between them. The germline V gene has CDR1 SEHNR and CDR2 FQNEAQ (reference sequence). For the CDR3, the DNA is TGTGCCAGCAGCCCGAAGGACGGGAACACTGAAGCTTTCTTT. Its protein is CASSPKDGNTEAFF.

V usage is TRBV5-1 and J usage is TRBJ2-1, with 8 bases aligning to TRBD2. The germline gives CDR1 SGHRS, CDR2 YFSETQ. Trimming cost V 4 bases and J 0 bases; bases outside gene matches: 12. The CDR3 sequence is 18 residues long. The CDR3 DNA reads as TGCGCCAGCAGCGGAATCGGGCGGGAGGCGATCTCCTACAATGAGCAGTTCTTC. This codes for CASSGIGREAISYNEQFF.

This sequence joins TRBV7-7 and TRBJ2-2; D is perhaps TRBD2 (6 bases). This CDR3 has 15 residues. Trimming took off 5 bases at V and 6 bases at J, with 16 bases between the two ends. The germline CDR1 and CDR2 sequences are SSHAT and FNYEAQ (reference sequence). The CDR3 coding sequence is TGTGCCAGCAGCCCCACCCCCCCGGGGGCCGGGGAGCTGTTTTTT. Translation gives CASSPTPPGAGELFF.

This clone was recorded once. This sequence joins TRBV28 and TRBJ1-2; TRBD1 matches 7 bases. The CDR3 is made up of 16 amino acids. CDR1 is MDHEN, CDR2 SYDVKM, per germline. With V trimmed by 5 bases and J by 4 bases, 13 bases remained unmatched. CDR3 sequence reads: CASSQVTGVRGYGYTF. CDR3 nucleotide sequence: TGTGCCAGCAGTCAGGTCACAGGGGTAAGGGGCTATGGCTACACCTTC.

J is TRBJ2-7 and V is TRBV5-1; unclear D gene. Germline V gene data show CDR1 as SGHRS and CDR2 as YFSETQ. The V and J ends lost 7 bases and 1 base respectively, with 15 bases between them. The CDR3 consists of 14 residues. In DNA, the CDR3 is TGCGCCAGCGGTCCTAGTCTGGGGTCCTACGAGCAGTACTTC. Encoded protein: CASGPSLGSYEQYF.

Only one count was recorded for this clone. This chain joins TRBV11-2 and TRBJ1-4, with 8 bases aligning to TRBD1. V lost 5 bases, J lost 10 bases, and 9 bases stayed unmatched. Germline loops: CDR1 SGHAT, CDR2 FQNNGV. CDR3 size: 14 residues. The CDR3 nucleotides are TGTGCCAGCAGCCGGGGACAGGCGGGAGGAAAACTGTTTTTT. Its translation: CASSRGQAGGKLFF.

The chain couples TRBV7-7 to TRBJ2-1; 11 nucleotides line up with TRBD2. CDR3 size: 15 residues. The germline V gene encodes CDR1 SSHAT and CDR2 FNYEAQ (reference sequence). The V and J ends lost 3 bases and 7 bases, in that order; junction bases with no gene match: 5. CDR3 nucleotide sequence: TGTGCCAGCAGCTTTCCCGGGACTAGCGGAAATGAGCAGTTCTTC. Translated: CASSFPGTSGNEQFF. Using reference TRBV7-7 and TRBJ2-1 for the parts outside the CDR3, the full variable domain is GAGVSQSPRYKVTKRGQDVTLRCDPISSHATLYWYQQALGQGPEFLTYFNYEAQPDKSGLPSDRFSAERPEGSISTLTIQRTEQRDSAMYRCASSFPGTSGNEQFFGPGTRLTVL.

Regarding this clone: Other DNA sequences in the sample encode the same CDR3. V usage is TRBV7-9 and J usage is TRBJ2-5; TRBD2 matches at 7 bases. J was trimmed by 2 bases and V by 3 bases; bases with no gene match: 0. The CDR3 contains 13 residues. Per germline, CDR1 SEHNR and CDR2 FQNEAQ (reference sequence). CDR3 nucleotide sequence: TGTGCCAGCAGCTTGGGACTACAAGAGACCCAGTACTTC. This sequence encodes CASSLGLQETQYF.

This chain joins TRBV28 and TRBJ2-1; TRBD2 aligns across 10 bases. The germline V gene encodes CDR1 MDHEN and CDR2 SYDVKM. The CDR3 consists of 16 residues. Trimming at V came to 5 bases and at J to 0 bases, leaving 4 bases not matched to a gene. For the CDR3, the DNA is TGTGCCAGCAGTGTCTCTAGCGGGAGCTCCTACAATGAGCAGTTCTTC. It specifies CASSVSSGSSYNEQFF.

The chain recombines TRBV5-1 with TRBJ2-1; D ambiguous. Germline V gene lookup returns CDR1 SGHRS and CDR2 YFSETQ. V was trimmed by 0 bases and J by 0 bases, leaving 10 bases between them. The CDR3 runs to 16 residues. CDR3 nucleotides: TGCGCCAGCAGCTTGGGTCCGAGTGACTCCTACAATGAGCAGTTCTTC. Its protein product is CASSLGPSDSYNEQFF.